The present entry profiles one T cell receptor (beta chain) with its context. Its antigen is unknown. Researchers used genomic DNA as the template to profile TCR beta VDJ and CDR3. From the reads, TCRdb called clonotypes with MiXCR, one entry per CDR3 protein. The sample lists under 200,000 distinct CDR3 sequences; approximately 50% were seen once. The data were obtained in a study of CD8+CD57+ T cells in acquired aplastic anemia. Study results and caveats: Overlap between patients and controls comprised 25 to 30 CD8+ CDR3 sequences.

In patients chosen for sequencing, flow cytometry had shown CD8+CD57+ cell expansion. The study sampled blood from patients who had received no therapy. The CDR3 consists of 13 residues. CDR1 and CDR2 from the germline V gene are MNHNS and SASEGT. The ends lost 7 bases at V and 2 bases at J; junction bases unmatched: 2. The TCR comes from a human donor with aplastic anemia. The sample consisted of sorted CD4+, CD8+, or CD8+CD57+ T cells (not recorded which) from PBMCs. V and J are TRBV6-1 and TRBJ1-5; 7 bases align to TRBD1. The CDR3 reads CASKGTGNQPQHF. CDR3 nucleotides: TGTGCCAGCAAGGGGACAGGCAATCAGCCCCAGCATTTT.